This entry lists 10 T cell receptor beta chains sequenced from one sample in a study of Ad26.COV2.S vaccination and SARS-CoV-2 variants. Libraries were prepared by immunoSEQ multiplex PCR; TCRdb keeps only in-frame clonotypes and omits some of them. The table has approximately 480,000 clones, roughly nine tenths seen once; the top ten hold roughly 13%. Treatment reported: some 20 received Ad26.COV2.S at low or high dose, single or two shots; five or six received placebo; per-sample allocation not given. The investigators took samples on day 63 after the first vaccine or placebo injection. The input for sequencing was peripheral blood, taken in a trial of Ad26.COV2.S vaccine versus placebo. The receptors stem from a person between 18 and 65 years old who received the Ad26.COV2.S COVID-19 vaccine or a placebo.

The chain employs TRBV5-4 and TRBJ2-3; 9 bases fit TRBD2. V gave up 6 bases and J gave up 2 bases; unmatched junction bases: 10. The germline CDR1 and CDR2 sequences are SGHNT and YYREEE (reference sequence). CDR3 length: 16 amino acids. The CDR3 sequence is CASMLGGRAPTDTQYF. The CDR3 coding sequence is TGTGCCAGCATGCTCGGCGGGAGGGCCCCCACAGATACGCAGTATTTT. The whole variable domain, filled in from reference TRBV5-4 and TRBJ2-3, reads ETGVTQSPTHLIKTRGQQVTLRCSSQSGHNTVSWYQQALGQGPQFIFQYYREEENGRGNFPPRFSGLQFPNYSSELNVNALELDDSALYLCASMLGGRAPTDTQYFGPGTRLTVL.

CDR3 amino acids: CASSPGQGPGNEQFF. CDR3 DNA: TGTGCCAGCAGCCCGGGACAGGGTCCCGGCAATGAGCAGTTCTTC. V usage is TRBV2 and J usage is TRBJ2-1; 9 bases map to TRBD1. V gave up 6 bases and J gave up 6 bases; unmatched junction bases: 9. Per the germline V gene, CDR1 is SNHLY and CDR2 is FYNNEI. The CDR3 runs to 15 residues.

This clone occurred a few times. The genes are TRBV18 and TRBJ2-2, with D possibly matching TRBD1 (5 bases). The germline V and J ends were trimmed by 6 bases and 2 bases, with 13 bases remaining between them. The CDR3 sequence is 15 residues long. Germline CDR1 reads KGHSH; CDR2 reads LQKENI. The CDR3 sequence is CASSAAGPNTGELFF. CDR3 nucleotides: TGTGCCAGCTCGGCCGCAGGGCCTAACACCGGGGAGCTGTTTTTT. The full variable domain, rest sourced from reference TRBV18 and TRBJ2-2, is NAGVMQNPRHLVRRRGQEARLRCSPMKGHSHVYWYRQLPEEGLKFMVYLQKENIIDESGMPKERFSAEFPKEGPSILRIQQVVRGDSAAYFCASSAAGPNTGELFFGEGSRLTVL.

This chain uses TRBV12-3 or TRBV12-4 with TRBJ2-1; 7 bases fit TRBD1. The CDR3 covers 13 residues. With V trimmed by 2 bases and J by 10 bases, 5 bases remained unmatched. CDR3 amino acids: CASSLKEGGEQFF. The CDR3 nucleotides read TGTGCCAGCAGTTTAAAGGAAGGGGGCGAGCAGTTCTTC.

V usage is TRBV30 and J usage is TRBJ1-1; tentative D call: TRBD1 (5 bases). This CDR3 region has 13 residues. The germline V gene has CDR1 GTSNPN and CDR2 SVGIG (reference sequence). Trimming shortened V by 3 bases and J by 5 bases, and 13 bases separated the two germline ends. DNA for the CDR3: TGTGCCTGGAGAGAGGGGAGGGAGACTGAAGCTTTCTTT. Translation: CAWREGRETEAFF.

The chain combines TRBV5-5 with TRBJ2-5; D not resolved. Germline CDR1 SGHKS, CDR2 YYEKEE (reference sequence). V was shortened by 0 bases and J by 2 bases, with 8 bases between the two germline ends. This CDR3 region has 14 residues. This CDR3 is CASSLEGRQETQYF. The CDR3, as DNA: TGTGCCAGCAGCTTGGAGGGCAGGCAAGAGACCCAGTACTTC.

In its sample, this clone was seen a few times. The gene calls are TRBV2 and TRBJ1-1, with D possibly TRBD1 on 5 matching bases. The CDR3 runs 13 residues. Deletions cut 6 bases from V and 9 bases from J, with 17 bases between. Germline V lookup: CDR1 SNHLY, CDR2 FYNNEI. The chain's CDR3 is CASRSTGQTQAFF. DNA for the CDR3: TGTGCCAGCAGATCTACAGGCCAGACGCAAGCTTTCTTT. Together with reference TRBV2 and TRBJ1-1, the CDR3 gives the full variable domain: EPEVTQTPSHQVTQMGQEVILRCVPISNHLYFYWYRQILGQKVEFLVSFYNNEISEKSEIFDDQFSVERPDGSNFTLKIRSTKLEDSAMYFCASRSTGQTQAFFGQGTRLTVV.

This clone was recorded once. The J gene is TRBJ2-7, the V gene TRBV29-1; TRBD2 matches 10 bases. From germline, CDR1 is SQVTM and CDR2 ANQGSEA. The CDR3 length is 11 residues. The ends lost 5 bases at V and 6 bases at J; junction bases unmatched: 1. Here the CDR3 reads CSVRTSGEQYF. The CDR3 region has the DNA TGCAGCGTTCGGACTAGCGGCGAGCAGTACTTC.

This clone has a handful of counts. V usage is TRBV9 and J usage is TRBJ2-7; D is ambiguous. With 0 bases removed from V and 6 bases from J, the gap between germline ends came to 13 bases. The germline gives CDR1 SGDLS, CDR2 YYNGEE. The CDR3 extends over 14 amino acids. The CDR3 nucleotides are TGTGCCAGCAGCGTAGGCTCCCCCCCCCTCGAGCAGTACTTC. Translation: CASSVGSPPLEQYF.

V usage is TRBV30 and J usage is TRBJ2-6; D could derive from TRBD1 or TRBD2 (6 bases each). Germline V CDR1 and CDR2: GTSNPN, SVGIG (reference sequence). This CDR3 has 17 amino acids. Trimming removed 3 bases at V and 2 bases at J, with 17 bases between. The CDR3 reads CAWSSAVGGTGANVLTF. Written as DNA, the CDR3 is TGTGCCTGGAGCTCGGCAGTAGGGGGGACTGGGGCCAACGTCCTGACTTTC.